Below are 30 T cell receptor beta chains sequenced from a single sample in a study of cytomegalovirus exposure and HLA in healthy donors. TCRdb keeps only in-frame clones here, not all; method: immunoSEQ multiplex PCR. The sample yields under 150,000 clones, 88% seen once. The source material was PBMCs. Receptors were obtained from a woman aged 18-35 years in good health and CMV-seropositive.

This chain uses TRBV27 with TRBJ2-7; D is unclear. The length of the CDR3 is 13 residues. CDR1 and CDR2 from the germline V gene are MNHEY and SMNVEV (reference sequence). The V gene lost 1 base and the J gene lost 6 bases, with 10 bases spanning the gap. CDR3 DNA sequence: TGTGCCAGCAGTTTATTTCAGGTTGGCGAGCAGTACTTC. It is translated as CASSLFQVGEQYF.

This chain joins TRBV10-3 and TRBJ1-2; D is ambiguous. V lost 6 bases and J 8 bases, leaving 16 bases between the germline ends. Germline CDR1 is ENHRY and CDR2 is SYGVKD. This CDR3 is built from 13 residues. The CDR3 reads CAISAGGLYGYTF. The CDR3 nucleotides are TGTGCCATCAGCGCTGGAGGATTATACGGCTACACCTTC.

The chain recombines TRBV19 with TRBJ2-2; 15 nucleotides match TRBD2. CDR3 length equals 17 residues. J lost 6 bases, V lost 6 bases, and 8 bases had no gene match. CDR1 and CDR2 from the germline V gene are LNHDA and SQIVND (reference sequence). As DNA, the CDR3 is TGTGCCAGTAGCGGACTAGCGGGAGGGCCCTCGTCCGGGGAGCTGTTTTTT. It is translated as CASSGLAGGPSSGELFF.

The genes are TRBV10-3 and TRBJ1-2; no clear D. The V and J ends lost 3 bases and 7 bases respectively, with 6 bases between them. Per germline, CDR1 ENHRY and CDR2 SYGVKD. The length of the CDR3 is 11 residues. CDR3 sequence: CAISELRGYTF. For the CDR3, the DNA is TGTGCCATCAGTGAATTGCGTGGCTACACCTTC.

This clone showed up just a few times. This chain links TRBV7-2 with TRBJ2-7, with a tentative D call TRBD1 (5 bases). Germline V CDR1 and CDR2: SGHTA, FQGNSA. Trimming removed 0 bases at V and 4 bases at J, with 13 bases between. The CDR3 covers 15 residues. Here the CDR3 reads CASSLAGQGAYEQYF. The DNA of the CDR3 is TGTGCCAGCAGCTTAGCGGGGCAGGGTGCGTACGAGCAGTACTTC.

The chain recombines TRBV5-1 with TRBJ2-5; D is perhaps TRBD2 (6 bases). In germline, CDR1 is SGHRS, CDR2 YFSETQ. V was shortened by 5 bases and J by 2 bases, with 16 bases between the two germline ends. This CDR3 is 15 amino acids long. The CDR3 here is CASRRILSGQETQYF. In DNA form, the CDR3 reads TGCGCCAGCAGGCGCATATTGAGCGGGCAAGAGACCCAGTACTTC. The entire variable domain, with the rest obtained from reference TRBV5-1 and TRBJ2-5, is as follows: KAGVTQTPRYLIKTRGQQVTLSCSPISGHRSVSWYQQTPGQGLQFLFEYFSETQRNKGNFPGRFSGRQFSNSRSEMNVSTLELGDSALYLCASRRILSGQETQYFGPGTRLLVL.

On this clone itself: A much bigger clone sits one base away, suggesting this may be a read error. The chain has TRBV6-1 and TRBJ2-7; D is uncertain. This CDR3 contains 12 residues. The V gene's germline CDR1 is MNHNS and CDR2 SASEGT. V gave up 6 bases and J gave up 1 base, with 7 bases separating them. The CDR3 sequence: CASRPQSYEQYF. DNA of the CDR3: TGTGCCAGCAGACCACAGTCCTACGAGCAGTACTTC.

This clone is a singleton in its sample. The CDR3 reads CASSPTGQETQYF. CDR3 sequence (DNA): TGTGCCAGCAGCCCGACAGGGCAAGAGACCCAGTACTTC. The chain is built from TRBV7-3 and TRBJ2-5; 7 bases agree with TRBD1. This CDR3 is built from 13 residues. Trimming removed 5 bases from V and 2 bases from J; junction bases left unmatched: 2. In germline, CDR1 is SGHTA, CDR2 FQGTGA.

J is TRBJ1-1 and V is TRBV4-3, with D perhaps TRBD1 (5 bases). V was clipped by 0 bases and J by 5 bases, with 10 bases between them. The germline V gene has CDR1 LGHNA and CDR2 YSLEER. This CDR3 has 14 residues. In DNA, the CDR3 is TGCGCCAGCAGCCAAGATTTCGGGGGAACTGAAGCTTTCTTT. Translating gives CASSQDFGGTEAFF.

The V call is TRBV5-5, the J call TRBJ2-5; D gene ambiguous. V lost 1 base and J lost 2, with 9 bases in between. Germline V gives CDR1 SGHKS, CDR2 YYEKEE (reference sequence). The CDR3 totals 14 residues. The CDR3 region is CASSLLTVQETQYF. As DNA, the CDR3 is TGTGCCAGCAGCTTGCTCACGGTACAAGAGACCCAGTACTTC.

This chain connects TRBV2 to TRBJ2-7; the match to TRBD2 covers 14 bases. The CDR3 spans 19 residues. Germline-derived CDR1 and CDR2 are SNHLY and FYNNEI. J gave up 2 bases and V 4 bases, and 13 bases lay outside the gene matches. The CDR3 coding sequence is TGTGCCAGCAGTGCGACCGGACTAGCGGGGGGACATAGAGCCTACGAGCAGTACTTC. Translating gives CASSATGLAGGHRAYEQYF. The whole variable domain, filled in from reference TRBV2 and TRBJ2-7, reads EPEVTQTPSHQVTQMGQEVILRCVPISNHLYFYWYRQILGQKVEFLVSFYNNEISEKSEIFDDQFSVERPDGSNFTLKIRSTKLEDSAMYFCASSATGLAGGHRAYEQYFGPGTRLTVT.

The CDR3: CAIRDSQGIEKLFF. Written as DNA, the CDR3 is TGTGCCATCAGGGATAGTCAGGGGATCGAAAAACTGTTTTTT. The genes are TRBV10-3 and TRBJ1-4; D possibly corresponds to TRBD1 (6 bases). CDR1 ENHRY and CDR2 SYGVKD come from the germline V gene. With 6 bases removed from V and 8 bases from J, the gap between germline ends came to 16 bases. This CDR3 has 14 residues.

This clone was picked up a small number of times. The chain uses TRBV5-5 and TRBJ2-7; TRBD1 matches 9 bases. The CDR3 has 13 amino acids. The V and J ends lost 4 bases and 5 bases, in that order; junction bases with no gene match: 4. Looked up from germline, CDR1 is SGHKS and CDR2 is YYEKEE (reference sequence). The DNA of the CDR3 is TGTGCCAGCAGCGGGGGACAGGGAAACGAGCAGTACTTC. It specifies CASSGGQGNEQYF. The entire variable domain, with the rest obtained from reference TRBV5-5 and TRBJ2-7, is as follows: DAGVTQSPTHLIKTRGQQVTLRCSPISGHKSVSWYQQVLGQGPQFIFQYYEKEERGRGNFPDRFSARQFPNYSSELNVNALLLGDSALYLCASSGGQGNEQYFGPGTRLTVT.

This chain uses TRBV14 with TRBJ1-5; 8 bases fit TRBD1. V was pared by 3 bases and J by 4 bases, with 2 bases of the junction left unmatched. The CDR3 runs to 14 residues. Germline CDR1 is SGHDN and CDR2 is FVKESK. CDR3 sequence: CASSQTGVNQPQHF. DNA of the CDR3: TGTGCCAGCAGCCAGACAGGGGTTAATCAGCCCCAGCATTTT. The entire variable domain, with the rest obtained from reference TRBV14 and TRBJ1-5, is as follows: EAGVTQFPSHSVIEKGQTVTLRCDPISGHDNLYWYRRVMGKEIKFLLHFVKESKQDESGMPNNRFLAERTGGTYSTLKVQPAELEDSGVYFCASSQTGVNQPQHFGDGTRLSIL.

This sequence joins TRBV4-1 and TRBJ1-5, with D uncertain. Trimming stripped 1 base from V and 2 bases from J, with 15 bases between. From germline, CDR1 is MGHRA and CDR2 YSYEKL. The CDR3 contains 17 residues. CDR3 amino acids: CASSQAVEAVGNQPQHF. The CDR3 nucleotides are TGCGCCAGCAGCCAAGCCGTCGAAGCGGTTGGCAATCAGCCCCAGCATTTT.

The chain combines TRBV21-1 with TRBJ2-1; no check of the table's D call, TRBD2, against the DNA was made. TRBV21-1 is marked as a pseudogene. This CDR3 contains 15 residues. CDR3 region: CASSIRDYSYNEQFF. CDR3 DNA: TGTGCCAGCAGCATCCGGGACTATTCATACAATGAGCAGTTCTTC.

The chain recombines TRBV6-1 with TRBJ1-2; TRBD1 might be the D (6 bases). Germline lookup yields CDR1 MNHNS and CDR2 SASEGT. Trimming left V 6 bases short and J 5 bases short, with 19 bases between. CDR3 size: 15 residues. The CDR3 nucleotides are TGTGCCAGCAGGGAACTTCAGGGGAATTTTTATGGCTACACCTTC. Translating it yields CASRELQGNFYGYTF.

V usage is TRBV7-2 and J usage is TRBJ2-1; 9 bases line up with TRBD2. The CDR3 runs 14 residues. J gave up 6 bases and V 3 bases, and 3 bases lay outside the gene matches. The germline V gene has CDR1 SGHTA and CDR2 FQGNSA. This chain's CDR3 is CASSFGRGGNEQFF. The CDR3 nucleotides read TGTGCCAGCAGCTTCGGGCGGGGGGGCAATGAGCAGTTCTTC.

The V gene is TRBV7-2, the J gene TRBJ2-3; 12 positions agree with TRBD2. Germline values: CDR1 SGHTA, CDR2 FQGNSA. The V segment lost 0 bases and the J segment 2 bases; nucleotides outside the gene matches: 6. This CDR3 region has 18 residues. The CDR3 protein is CASSLAMGLAGSTDTQYF. In DNA form, the CDR3 reads TGTGCCAGCAGCTTAGCGATGGGACTAGCGGGTTCCACAGATACGCAGTATTTT.

The rearrangement links TRBV15 to TRBJ1-2; possibly TRBD1 for D (5 bases). Germline assignment: CDR1 LNHNV and CDR2 YYDKDF (reference sequence). This CDR3 region has 12 residues. V was pared by 5 bases and J by 8 bases, with 12 bases between. In nucleotides, the CDR3 is TGTGCCACCAGCGCGGACACGGCGGGCTACACCTTC. Protein: CATSADTAGYTF.

V and J are TRBV5-1 and TRBJ2-2, with 12 bases that match TRBD1. V lost 3 bases to trimming and J lost 3 bases; unmatched junction nucleotides: 12. Germline V gives CDR1 SGHRS, CDR2 YFSETQ. The CDR3 length is 19 residues. The CDR3 DNA follows: TGCGCCAGCAGCTCGACCGGGACAGGGGGCTTCTTAGACACCGGGGAGCTGTTTTTT. Its protein product is CASSSTGTGGFLDTGELFF. Filled out from reference TRBV5-1 and TRBJ2-2, the complete variable domain reads KAGVTQTPRYLIKTRGQQVTLSCSPISGHRSVSWYQQTPGQGLQFLFEYFSETQRNKGNFPGRFSGRQFSNSRSEMNVSTLELGDSALYLCASSSTGTGGFLDTGELFFGEGSRLTVL.

The chain is built from TRBV5-5 and TRBJ2-7, with 7 bases that match TRBD2. Germline V gene data show CDR1 as SGHKS and CDR2 as YYEKEE (reference sequence). The CDR3 is 14 amino acids. J gave up 0 bases and V 4 bases, and 4 bases lay outside the gene matches. The CDR3 reads CASSELAGSYEQYF. The CDR3 nucleotides are TGTGCCAGCAGCGAATTAGCGGGCTCCTACGAGCAGTACTTC.

V and J are TRBV7-2 and TRBJ2-1; D is ambiguous. V was pared by 3 bases and J by 1 base, with 22 bases between. The length of the CDR3 is 19 residues. The germline CDR1 and CDR2 sequences are SGHTA and FQGNSA. CDR3 sequence: CASSFGVLTSGMSYNEQFF. CDR3 nucleotide sequence: TGTGCCAGCAGCTTTGGCGTGTTGACTTCGGGTATGTCCTACAATGAGCAGTTCTTC.

J is TRBJ1-4 and V is TRBV4-2; 9 bases align to TRBD1. With V trimmed by 4 bases and J by 8 bases, 8 bases remained unmatched. The length of the CDR3 is 15 residues. From germline, CDR1 is LGHNA and CDR2 YNFKEQ. CDR3 coding DNA: TGTGCCAGCAGCCCCTCCGGGACAGGGAACGAAAAACTGTTTTTT. Translated, it gives CASSPSGTGNEKLFF.

The J gene is TRBJ1-4, the V gene TRBV18, with TRBD1 as a possible D gene (6 bases). CDR3 length: 14 residues. Trimming cost V 3 bases and J 8 bases, with 13 bases left between them. The germline V gene encodes CDR1 KGHSH and CDR2 LQKENI. The CDR3 sequence: CASSPGAKPEKLFF. CDR3 DNA sequence: TGTGCCAGCTCACCGGGGGCAAAACCGGAAAAACTGTTTTTT.

V gene TRBV6-1 combines with J gene TRBJ2-5, with D perhaps TRBD2 (5 bases). This CDR3 spans 13 amino acids. In germline, CDR1 is MNHNS, CDR2 SASEGT. V lost 6 bases to trimming and J lost 5 bases, with 13 bases between them. The CDR3 spells CASSPDLGETQYF. DNA for the CDR3: TGTGCCAGCAGCCCGGACTTGGGGGAGACCCAGTACTTC.

The chain employs TRBV27 and TRBJ1-6; TRBD1 agrees at 7 bases. Trimming at V came to 5 bases and at J to 8 bases, leaving 6 bases not matched to a gene. CDR3 length equals 14 residues. In germline, CDR1 is MNHEY, CDR2 SMNVEV (reference sequence). CDR3 DNA sequence: TGTGCCAGCAGTACACAGGGGACGCATTCACCCCTCCACTTT. As protein: CASSTQGTHSPLHF.

The chain recombines TRBV5-8 with TRBJ2-5; 8 bases fit TRBD2. Per the germline V gene, CDR1 is SGHTS and CDR2 is YDEGEE. The CDR3 spans 16 residues. Trimming cost V 0 bases and J 1 base; bases outside gene matches: 5. CDR3 in amino acids: CASSLGVAGTQETQYF. DNA for the CDR3: TGTGCCAGCAGCTTGGGAGTAGCGGGGACCCAAGAGACCCAGTACTTC. Combining the CDR3 with reference TRBV5-8 and TRBJ2-5 gives the whole variable domain EAGVTQSPTHLIKTRGQQATLRCSPISGHTSVYWYQQALGLGLQFLLWYDEGEERNRGNFPPRFSGRQFPNYSSELNVNALELEDSALYLCASSLGVAGTQETQYFGPGTRLLVL.

The chain carries TRBV5-1 and TRBJ1-1; D is ambiguous. Germline loops: CDR1 SGHRS, CDR2 YFSETQ. This CDR3 has 13 residues. V lost 5 bases to trimming and J lost 4 bases, with 12 bases between them. The chain's CDR3 is CASRSHGGTEAFF. The CDR3, as DNA: TGCGCCAGCAGGTCCCATGGAGGCACTGAAGCTTTCTTT.

The chain couples TRBV11-2 to TRBJ2-7; 7 bases are shared with TRBD1. The CDR3 is made up of 13 amino acids. Trimming removed 4 bases from V and 12 bases from J; junction bases left unmatched: 12. Germline values: CDR1 SGHAT, CDR2 FQNNGV. CDR3 in amino acids: CASSSMGTAKPYF. CDR3 in DNA: TGTGCCAGCAGCTCAATGGGGACAGCCAAGCCGTACTTC.